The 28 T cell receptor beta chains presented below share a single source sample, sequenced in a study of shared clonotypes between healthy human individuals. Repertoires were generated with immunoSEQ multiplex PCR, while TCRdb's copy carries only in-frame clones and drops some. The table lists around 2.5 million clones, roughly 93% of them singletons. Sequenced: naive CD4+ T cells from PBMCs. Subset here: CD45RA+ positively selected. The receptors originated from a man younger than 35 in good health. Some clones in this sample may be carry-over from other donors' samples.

CDR3 region: CASSWGQGRFEQYF. CDR3 in DNA: TGTGCCAGCAGTTGGGGACAGGGCCGTTTTGAGCAGTACTTC. This chain uses TRBV27 with TRBJ2-7; 9 nucleotides agree with TRBD1. The V gene end was trimmed by 4 bases and the J gene end by 7 bases; junction bases not matched to a gene: 8. The CDR3 is 14 residues long. CDR1 is MNHEY and CDR2 is SMNVEV in the germline V gene (reference sequence).

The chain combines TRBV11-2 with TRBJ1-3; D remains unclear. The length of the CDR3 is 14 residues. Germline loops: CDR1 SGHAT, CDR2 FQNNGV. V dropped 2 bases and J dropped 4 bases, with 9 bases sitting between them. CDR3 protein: CASSLLRSGNTIYF. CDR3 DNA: TGTGCCAGCAGCTTATTAAGGTCCGGAAACACCATATATTTT.

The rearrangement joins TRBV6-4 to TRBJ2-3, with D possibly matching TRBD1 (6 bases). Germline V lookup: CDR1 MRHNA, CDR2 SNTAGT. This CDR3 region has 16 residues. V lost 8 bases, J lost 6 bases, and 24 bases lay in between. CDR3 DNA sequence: TGTGCCAGCGCCTCCGGCCAGCTCCTAAGGGGGGATACGCAGTATTTT. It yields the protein CASASGQLLRGDTQYF.

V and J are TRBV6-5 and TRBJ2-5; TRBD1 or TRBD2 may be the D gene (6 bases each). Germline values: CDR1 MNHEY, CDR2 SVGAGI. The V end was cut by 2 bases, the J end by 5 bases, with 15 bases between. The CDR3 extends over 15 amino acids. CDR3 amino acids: CASSYNGGGPETQYF. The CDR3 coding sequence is TGTGCCAGCAGTTACAACGGTGGGGGGCCGGAGACCCAGTACTTC.

The CDR3 coding sequence is TGTGCCAGCACCCTAAGGCCCTTGGGGAACACTGAAGCTTTCTTT. It translates to CASTLRPLGNTEAFF. This chain links TRBV5-4 with TRBJ1-1; D ambiguous. This CDR3 is built from 15 residues. V lost 6 bases, J lost 1 base, and 16 bases lay in between. Germline lookup yields CDR1 SGHNT and CDR2 YYREEE (reference sequence).

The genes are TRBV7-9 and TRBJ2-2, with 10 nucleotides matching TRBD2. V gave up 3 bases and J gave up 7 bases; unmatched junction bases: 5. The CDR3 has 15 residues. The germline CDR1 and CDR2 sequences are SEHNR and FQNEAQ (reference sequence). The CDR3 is CASSLSSGRNGELFF. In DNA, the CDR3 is TGTGCCAGCAGCTTGTCTAGCGGGAGAAACGGGGAGCTGTTTTTT.

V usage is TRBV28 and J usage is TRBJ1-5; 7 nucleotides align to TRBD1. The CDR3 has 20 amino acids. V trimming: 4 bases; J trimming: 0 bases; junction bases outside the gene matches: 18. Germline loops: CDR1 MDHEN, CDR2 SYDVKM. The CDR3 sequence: CASSSRQGRTSFYSNQPQHF. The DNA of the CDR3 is TGTGCCAGCAGTTCCAGACAGGGTAGGACATCCTTCTATAGCAATCAGCCCCAGCATTTT.

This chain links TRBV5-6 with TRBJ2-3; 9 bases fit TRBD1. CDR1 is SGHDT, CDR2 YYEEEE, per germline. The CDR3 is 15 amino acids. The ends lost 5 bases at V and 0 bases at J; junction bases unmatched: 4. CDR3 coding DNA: TGTGCCAGCAGGCCCGGGACAGGGAGCACAGATACGCAGTATTTT. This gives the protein CASRPGTGSTDTQYF.

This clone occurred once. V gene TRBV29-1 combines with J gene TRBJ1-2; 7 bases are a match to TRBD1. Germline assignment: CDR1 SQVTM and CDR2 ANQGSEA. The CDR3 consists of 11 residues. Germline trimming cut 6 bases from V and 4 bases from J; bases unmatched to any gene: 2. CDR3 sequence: CSVGQVYGYTF. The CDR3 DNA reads TGCAGCGTCGGACAGGTCTATGGCTACACCTTC. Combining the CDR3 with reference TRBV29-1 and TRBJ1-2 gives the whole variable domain SAVISQKPSRDICQRGTSLTIQCQVDSQVTMMFWYRQQPGQSLTLIATANQGSEATYESGFVIDKFPISRPNLTFSTLTVSNMSPEDSSIYLCSVGQVYGYTFGSGTRLTVV.

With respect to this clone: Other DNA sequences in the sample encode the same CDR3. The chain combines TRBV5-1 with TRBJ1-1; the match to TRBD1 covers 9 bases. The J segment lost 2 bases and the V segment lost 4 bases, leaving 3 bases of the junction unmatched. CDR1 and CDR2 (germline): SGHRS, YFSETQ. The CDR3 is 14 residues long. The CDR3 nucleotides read TGCGCCAGCAGCACGGGACAGGGAAACACTGAAGCTTTCTTT. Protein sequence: CASSTGQGNTEAFF.

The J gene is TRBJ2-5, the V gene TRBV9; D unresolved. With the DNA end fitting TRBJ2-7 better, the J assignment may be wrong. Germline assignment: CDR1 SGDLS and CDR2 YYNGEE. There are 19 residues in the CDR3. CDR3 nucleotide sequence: TGTGCCAGCAGCGTAGTCAGGCAGGTGACACATCCTACCCCTTACGAGCAGTACTTC. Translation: CASSVVRQVTHPTPYEQYF.

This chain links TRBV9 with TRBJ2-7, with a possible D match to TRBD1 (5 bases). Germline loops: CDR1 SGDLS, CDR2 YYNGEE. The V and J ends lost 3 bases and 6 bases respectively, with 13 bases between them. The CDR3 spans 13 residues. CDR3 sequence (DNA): TGTGCCAGCAGCGCAAAGGGGATCAGCGAGCAGTACTTC. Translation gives CASSAKGISEQYF.

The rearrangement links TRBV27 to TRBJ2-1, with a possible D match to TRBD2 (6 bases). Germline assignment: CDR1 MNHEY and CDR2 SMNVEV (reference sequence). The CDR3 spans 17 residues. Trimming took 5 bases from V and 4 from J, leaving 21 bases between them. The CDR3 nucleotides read TGTGCCAGCAGTCTTTACCCCCCGGGACTGATTTACAATGAGCAGTTCTTC. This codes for CASSLYPPGLIYNEQFF.

The DNA for the CDR3 is TGTGCCAGCAGCTTGGCACAGGGGGTGGCCTATGGCTACACCTTC. It yields the protein CASSLAQGVAYGYTF. The chain couples TRBV5-4 to TRBJ1-2; TRBD1 agrees at 8 bases. With V trimmed by 0 bases and J by 4 bases, 5 bases remained unmatched. The CDR3 covers 15 residues. CDR1 is SGHNT, CDR2 YYREEE, per germline (reference sequence).

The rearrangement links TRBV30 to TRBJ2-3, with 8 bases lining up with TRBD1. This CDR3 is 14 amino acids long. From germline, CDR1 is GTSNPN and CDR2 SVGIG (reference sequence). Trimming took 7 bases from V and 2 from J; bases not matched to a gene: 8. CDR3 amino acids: CAFLTGANTDTQYF. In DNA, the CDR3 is TGTGCCTTCCTGACAGGGGCTAACACAGATACGCAGTATTTT.

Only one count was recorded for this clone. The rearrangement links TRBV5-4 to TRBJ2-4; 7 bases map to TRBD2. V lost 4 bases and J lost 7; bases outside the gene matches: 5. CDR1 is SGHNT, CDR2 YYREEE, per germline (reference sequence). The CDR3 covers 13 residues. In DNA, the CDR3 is TGTGCCAGCAGCCAGCGGGACTATAACATTCAGTACTTC. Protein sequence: CASSQRDYNIQYF.

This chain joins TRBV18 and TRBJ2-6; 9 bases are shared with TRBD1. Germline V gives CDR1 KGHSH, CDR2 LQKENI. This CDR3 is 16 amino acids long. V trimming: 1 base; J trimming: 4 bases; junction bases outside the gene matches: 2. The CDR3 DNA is TGTGCCAGCTCACCACGGGACAGGGCCGGGGCCAACGTCCTGACTTTC. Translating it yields CASSPRDRAGANVLTF.

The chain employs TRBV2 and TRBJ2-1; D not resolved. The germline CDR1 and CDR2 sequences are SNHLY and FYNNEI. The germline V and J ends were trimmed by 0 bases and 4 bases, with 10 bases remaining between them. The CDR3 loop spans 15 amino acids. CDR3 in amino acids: CASSEALPGYNEQFF. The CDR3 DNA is TGTGCCAGCAGTGAAGCGCTTCCCGGGTACAATGAGCAGTTCTTC.

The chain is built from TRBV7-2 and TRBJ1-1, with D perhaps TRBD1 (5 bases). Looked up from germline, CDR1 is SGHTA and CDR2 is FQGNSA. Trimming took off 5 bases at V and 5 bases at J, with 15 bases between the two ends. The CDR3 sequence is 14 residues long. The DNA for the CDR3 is TGTGCCAGCAGCCTAGGGAGGGGAGGAACTGAAGCTTTCTTT. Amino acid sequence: CASSLGRGGTEAFF.

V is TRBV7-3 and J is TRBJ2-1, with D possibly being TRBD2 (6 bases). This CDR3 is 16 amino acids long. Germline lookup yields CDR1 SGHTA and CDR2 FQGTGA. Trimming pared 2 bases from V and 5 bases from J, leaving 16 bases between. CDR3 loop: CASSLLASVEDNEQFF. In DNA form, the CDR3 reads TGTGCCAGCAGCTTACTCGCTAGCGTTGAGGACAATGAGCAGTTCTTC. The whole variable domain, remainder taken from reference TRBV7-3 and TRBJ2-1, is GAGVSQTPSNKVTEKGKYVELRCDPISGHTALYWYRQSLGQGPEFLIYFQGTGAADDSGLPNDRFFAVRPEGSVSTLKIQRTERGDSAVYLCASSLLASVEDNEQFFGPGTRLTVL.

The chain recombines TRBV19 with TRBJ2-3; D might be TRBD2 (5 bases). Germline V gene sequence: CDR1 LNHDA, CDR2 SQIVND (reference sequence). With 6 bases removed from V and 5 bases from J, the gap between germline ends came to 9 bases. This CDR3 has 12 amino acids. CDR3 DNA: TGTGCCAGTAGCGGGGTCGAAGATACGCAGTATTTT. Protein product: CASSGVEDTQYF.

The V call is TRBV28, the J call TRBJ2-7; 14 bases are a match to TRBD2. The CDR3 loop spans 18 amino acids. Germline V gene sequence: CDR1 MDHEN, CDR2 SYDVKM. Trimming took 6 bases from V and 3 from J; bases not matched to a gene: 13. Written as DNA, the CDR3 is TGTGCCAGCAGCGATGGGACTAGCGGGAGACTGGACTACTACGAGCAGTACTTC. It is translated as CASSDGTSGRLDYYEQYF.

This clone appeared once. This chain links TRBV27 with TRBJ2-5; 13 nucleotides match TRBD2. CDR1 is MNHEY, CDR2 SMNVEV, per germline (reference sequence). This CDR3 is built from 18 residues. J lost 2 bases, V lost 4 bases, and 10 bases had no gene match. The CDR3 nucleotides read TGTGCCAGCAGTTCCGGACTAGCGGGGGAGGGTTGGCAAGAGACCCAGTACTTC. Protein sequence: CASSSGLAGEGWQETQYF.

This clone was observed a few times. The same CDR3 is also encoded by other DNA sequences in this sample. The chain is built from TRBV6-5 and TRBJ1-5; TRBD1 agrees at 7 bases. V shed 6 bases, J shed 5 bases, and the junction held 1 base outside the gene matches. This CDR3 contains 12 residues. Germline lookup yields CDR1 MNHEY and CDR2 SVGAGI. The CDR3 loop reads CASRTGDQPQHF. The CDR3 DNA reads TGTGCCAGCAGAACAGGGGATCAGCCCCAGCATTTT.

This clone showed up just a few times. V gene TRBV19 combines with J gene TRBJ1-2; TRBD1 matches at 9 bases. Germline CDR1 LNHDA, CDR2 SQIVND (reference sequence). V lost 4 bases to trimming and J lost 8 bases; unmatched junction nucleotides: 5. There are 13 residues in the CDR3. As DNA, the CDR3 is TGTGCCAGTAGTAGGGACAGGGCTTACGGCTACACCTTC. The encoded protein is CASSRDRAYGYTF.

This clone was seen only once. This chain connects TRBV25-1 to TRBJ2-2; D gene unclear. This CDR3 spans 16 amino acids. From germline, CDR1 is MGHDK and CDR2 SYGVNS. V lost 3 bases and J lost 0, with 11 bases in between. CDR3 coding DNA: TGTGCCAGCAGTGATAAGGTGGGGTCGAACACCGGGGAGCTGTTTTTT. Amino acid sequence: CASSDKVGSNTGELFF. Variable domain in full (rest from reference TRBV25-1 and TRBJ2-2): EADIYQTPRYLVIGTGKKITLECSQTMGHDKMYWYQQDPGMELHLIHYSYGVNSTEKGDLSSESTVSRIRTEHFPLTLESARPSHTSQYLCASSDKVGSNTGELFFGEGSRLTVL.

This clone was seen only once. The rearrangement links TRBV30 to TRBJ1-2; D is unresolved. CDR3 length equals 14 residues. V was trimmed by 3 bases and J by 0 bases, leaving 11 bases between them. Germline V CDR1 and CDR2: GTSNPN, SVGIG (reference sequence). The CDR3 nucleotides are TGTGCCTGGAGGACGGGGAGGGCTAACTATGGCTACACCTTC. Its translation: CAWRTGRANYGYTF.

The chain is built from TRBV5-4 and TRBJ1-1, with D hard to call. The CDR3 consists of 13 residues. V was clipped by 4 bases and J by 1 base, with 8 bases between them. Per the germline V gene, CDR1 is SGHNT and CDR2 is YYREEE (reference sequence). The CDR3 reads CASSRRGNTEAFF. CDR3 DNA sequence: TGTGCCAGCAGCCGGCGGGGGAACACTGAAGCTTTCTTT.